This TCR beta chain was recorded in a study of spatial heterogeneity in lung cancer. Time point specified: sample taken at primary tumor resection. Unsorted tumor, nontumor lung tissue or cryopreserved PBMC supplied the whole RNA. The study's findings and limits: Tracking of tumor mutation counts was seen in expanded intratumoral alpha and beta TCR counts. Alpha chain coverage of tumor T cells was estimated at 6.5% to 7.5%, and beta chain coverage at approximately 13%.

A single record per CDR3 protein comes from TCRdb applying MiXCR to the 5' RACE reads. The sample shows around 100,000 distinct CDR3 sequences, 4.4% of them seen only once. J gave up 4 bases and V 1 base, and 6 bases lay outside the gene matches. The CDR3 is 15 residues long. Germline CDR1 reads MGHRA; CDR2 reads YSYEKL. This clonotype occurred many times. Its antigen is not identified. The receptor was isolated from a male donor with early-stage non-small cell lung cancer. This specimen was lung tumor tissue, taken at surgery. This chain links TRBV4-1 with TRBJ2-7; 8 bases match TRBD1. The CDR3 spells CASSQAGTGGYEQYF. CDR3 coding DNA: TGCGCCAGCAGCCAAGCGGGGACAGGTGGTTACGAGCAGTACTTC.